This T cell receptor (beta chain) appears in the sequencing data of a study of blood T cell repertoires in COVID-19 (dated by TCRdb to 2019 to 2021). For the wider study: Collaborator samples came from the United States, Italy and Spain and covered acute and convalescent phases of COVID-19. The material from the prospective study consisted of cDNA or gDNA derived from T cells, B-cell-depleted T cells, or PBMCs. Deeply sampled blood TCRbeta repertoires from subjects exposed to, actively infected with, or recovered from COVID-19 were included in the dataset. The repertoires were released in a freely available public database meant as a resource for research on the immune response to SARS-CoV-2. Samples were obtained from the ongoing ImmuneRACE study (first 160 participants) and from approximately 1,200 subjects provided by 6 global collaborators. A de-identified subject ID, COVID-19 status, age in years and sex were almost always included in the sample metadata. HLA class I and class II types, where available, came from metadata supplied by the sample provider rather than from assay-based typing.

The full study reports these points: Clinical and demographic metadata were provided uncurated, with the amount varying by source and participant.

TCRbeta CDR3 regions were amplified from genomic DNA by means of the immunoSEQ Assay, a bias-controlled multiplex PCR. The source study handled its data this way. The number of nucleated cells in each sample was estimated from the amplification of reference gene primers within the assay. To quantify the absolute abundance of each unique TCRbeta CDR3 rearrangement, sequence reads were collapsed and filtered. For each sample, productive Simpson clonality was calculated as the square root of Simpson's diversity index across productive rearrangements. TCRdb stores this immuneACCESS table with in-frame sequences only. Part of the clones is absent; in the studies checked, under half of the shortfall reflects unresolved V genes, and no reason is known for the rest. D and trimming were read from the DNA, whereas the V and J calls and clone size are those reported in that table. This sample lists some 400,000 clones; around 87% were detected once. The top ten clonotypes cover roughly 1.4% of the sample.

In the case of this clone: What this receptor recognizes is not known. Per-base qualities were not stored, and no clone one base away is much larger.

From the cysteine through the phenylalanine, the CDR3 covers 12 amino acids. Only the CDR3 DNA stays, 36 bases, in frame from base 1. The V end loses 1 base and the J end loses 5 bases, and a stretch of 5 bases separates them. CDR1 KGHSH and CDR2 LQKENI were looked up in the germline V gene. Enrolling through a virtual design, the prospective study's participants ranged in age from about 18 to 100 years and lived across roughly 23 United States geographic areas. To assign participants to cohorts, the prospective study relied on clinical history that participants themselves reported in a screening survey and a study questionnaire. Recovered participants in ImmuneRACE Cohort 3 were defined by two consecutive negative NP/OP PCR tests, clearance by a healthcare professional, or resolution of symptoms. Each participant in the prospective study had whole blood, serum and a nasopharyngeal or oropharyngeal swab collected by mobile phlebotomists. Over a roughly 2-month period, participants in the prospective study had the option of providing additional blood draws and questionnaires. Before DNA extraction, prospective study blood samples were shipped either frozen or at room temperature.

The sequenced sample consisted of PBMCs or T cells enriched from blood (not recorded which). The rearranged segments are TRBV18 and TRBJ1-1; there is no confident call for the D gene. This TCR derives from a man aged 25 to 40 who had recovered from COVID-19. The DNA reads TGTGCCAGCTCACCACGCCAGACTGAAGCTTTCTTT. It is translated as CASSPRQTEAFF.